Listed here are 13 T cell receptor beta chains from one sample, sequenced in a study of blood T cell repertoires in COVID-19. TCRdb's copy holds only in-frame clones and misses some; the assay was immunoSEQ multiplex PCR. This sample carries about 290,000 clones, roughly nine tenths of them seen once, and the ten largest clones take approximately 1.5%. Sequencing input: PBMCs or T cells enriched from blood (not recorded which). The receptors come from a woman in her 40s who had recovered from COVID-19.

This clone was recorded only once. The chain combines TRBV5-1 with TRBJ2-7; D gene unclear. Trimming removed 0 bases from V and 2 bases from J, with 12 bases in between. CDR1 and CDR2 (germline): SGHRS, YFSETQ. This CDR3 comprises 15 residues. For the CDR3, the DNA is TGCGCCAGCAGCTTGGCTCCGGGTTCGCCCTACGAGCAGTACTTC. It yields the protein CASSLAPGSPYEQYF.

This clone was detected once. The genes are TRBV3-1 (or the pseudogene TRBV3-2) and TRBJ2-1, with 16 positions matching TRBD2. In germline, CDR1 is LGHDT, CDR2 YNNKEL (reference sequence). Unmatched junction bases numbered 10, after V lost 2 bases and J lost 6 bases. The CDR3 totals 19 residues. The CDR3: CASSQTKGLAGGFGNEQFF. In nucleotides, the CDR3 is TGTGCCAGCAGCCAAACCAAGGGACTAGCGGGGGGGTTTGGCAATGAGCAGTTCTTC.

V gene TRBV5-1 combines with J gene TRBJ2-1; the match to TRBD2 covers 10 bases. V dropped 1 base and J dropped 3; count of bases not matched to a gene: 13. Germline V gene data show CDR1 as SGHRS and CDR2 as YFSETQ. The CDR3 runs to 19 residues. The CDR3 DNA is TGCGCCAGCAGCTTGAGTCGTCCTAGCGGGAGTGGGAGCTACAATGAGCAGTTCTTC. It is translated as CASSLSRPSGSGSYNEQFF.

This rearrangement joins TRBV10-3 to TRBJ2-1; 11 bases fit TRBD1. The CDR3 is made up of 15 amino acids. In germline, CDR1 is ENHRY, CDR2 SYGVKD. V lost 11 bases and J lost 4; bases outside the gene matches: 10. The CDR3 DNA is TGTGCCTCCGGAGGACAGGGGGCAAGTTACAATGAGCAGTTCTTC. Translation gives CASGGQGASYNEQFF.

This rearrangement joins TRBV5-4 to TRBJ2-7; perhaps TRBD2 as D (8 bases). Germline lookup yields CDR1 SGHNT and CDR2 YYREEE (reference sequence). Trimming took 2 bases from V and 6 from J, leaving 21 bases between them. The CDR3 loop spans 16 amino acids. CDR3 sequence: CASSFKGDSGSSEQYF. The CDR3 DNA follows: TGTGCCAGCAGCTTTAAGGGGGACAGCGGGAGCTCCGAGCAGTACTTC.

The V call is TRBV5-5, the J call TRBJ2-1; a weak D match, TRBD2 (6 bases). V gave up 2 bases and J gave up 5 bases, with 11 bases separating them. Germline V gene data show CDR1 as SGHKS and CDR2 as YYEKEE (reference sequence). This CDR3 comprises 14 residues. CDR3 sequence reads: CASSFGSRNNEQFF. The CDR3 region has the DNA TGTGCCAGCAGCTTCGGGAGTCGGAACAATGAGCAGTTCTTC.

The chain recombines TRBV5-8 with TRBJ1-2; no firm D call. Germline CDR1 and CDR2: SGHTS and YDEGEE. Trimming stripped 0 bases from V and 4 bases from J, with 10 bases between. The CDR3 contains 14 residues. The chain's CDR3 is CASSLAGVGYGYTF. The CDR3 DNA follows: TGTGCCAGCAGCTTGGCCGGGGTGGGCTATGGCTACACCTTC.

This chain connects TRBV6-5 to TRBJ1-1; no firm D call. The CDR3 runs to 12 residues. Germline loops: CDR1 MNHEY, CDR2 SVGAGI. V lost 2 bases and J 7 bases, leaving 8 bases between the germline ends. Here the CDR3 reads CASSYERGEAFF. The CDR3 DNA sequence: TGTGCCAGCAGTTACGAGCGAGGTGAAGCTTTCTTT.

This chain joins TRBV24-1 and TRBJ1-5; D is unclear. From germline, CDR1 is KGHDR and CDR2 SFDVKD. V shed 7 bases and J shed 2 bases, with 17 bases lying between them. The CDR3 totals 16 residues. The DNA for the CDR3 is TGTGCCACCAGGGAAGGAAGAGGGAAGCGCAATCAGCCCCAGCATTTT. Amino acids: CATREGRGKRNQPQHF.

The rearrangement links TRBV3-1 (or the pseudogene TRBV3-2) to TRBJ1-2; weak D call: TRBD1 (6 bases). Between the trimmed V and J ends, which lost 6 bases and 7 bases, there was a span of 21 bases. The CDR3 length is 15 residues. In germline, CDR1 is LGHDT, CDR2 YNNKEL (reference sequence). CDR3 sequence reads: CASSSRRDITFGYTF. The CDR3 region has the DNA TGTGCCAGCAGTTCTAGAAGGGACATAACGTTTGGCTACACCTTC.

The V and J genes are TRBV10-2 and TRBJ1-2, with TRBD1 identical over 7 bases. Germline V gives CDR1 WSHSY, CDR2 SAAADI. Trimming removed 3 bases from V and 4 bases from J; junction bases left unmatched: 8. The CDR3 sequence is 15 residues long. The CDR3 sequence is CASSDDSGGIYGYTF. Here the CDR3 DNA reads TGCGCCAGCAGTGATGATTCAGGGGGAATCTATGGCTACACCTTC.

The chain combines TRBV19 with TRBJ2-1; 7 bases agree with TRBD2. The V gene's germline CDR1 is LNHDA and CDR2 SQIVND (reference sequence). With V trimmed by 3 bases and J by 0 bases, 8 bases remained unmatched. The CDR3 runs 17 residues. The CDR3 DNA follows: TGTGCCAGTAGTATTCCTAAGCGGGAAGGCTCCTACAATGAGCAGTTCTTC. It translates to CASSIPKREGSYNEQFF.

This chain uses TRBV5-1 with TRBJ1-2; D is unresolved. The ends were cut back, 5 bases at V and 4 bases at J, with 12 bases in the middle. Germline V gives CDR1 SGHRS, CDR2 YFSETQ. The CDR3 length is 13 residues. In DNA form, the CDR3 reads TGCGCCAGCAGACCTGACGGAGGCTATGGCTACACCTTC. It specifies CASRPDGGYGYTF.